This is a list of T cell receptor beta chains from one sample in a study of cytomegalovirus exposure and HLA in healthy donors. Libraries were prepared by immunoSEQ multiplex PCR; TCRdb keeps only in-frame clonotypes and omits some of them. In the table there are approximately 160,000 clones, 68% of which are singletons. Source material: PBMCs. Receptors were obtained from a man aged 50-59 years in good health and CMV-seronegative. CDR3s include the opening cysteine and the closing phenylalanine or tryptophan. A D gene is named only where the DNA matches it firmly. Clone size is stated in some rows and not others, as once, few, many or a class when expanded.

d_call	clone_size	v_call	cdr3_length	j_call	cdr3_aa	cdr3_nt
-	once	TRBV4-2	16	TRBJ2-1	CASSQGGSSIWAEQFF	TGTGCCAGCAGCCAAGGCGGGTCTAGCATTTGGGCTGAGCAGTTCTTC
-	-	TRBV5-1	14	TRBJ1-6	CASSLAGDNSPLHF	TGCGCCAGCAGCTTGGCAGGGGATAATTCACCCCTCCACTTT
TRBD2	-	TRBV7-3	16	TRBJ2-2	CASRLSGGRVTGELFF	TGTGCCAGCAGACTTAGCGGGGGGCGTGTCACCGGGGAGCTGTTTTTT
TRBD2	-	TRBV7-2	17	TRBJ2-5	CASSPNPGGQLSETQYF	TGTGCCAGCAGCCCGAACCCGGGGGGGCAGTTATCAGAGACCCAGTACTTC
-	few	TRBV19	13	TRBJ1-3	CASSIRSGNTIYF	TGTGCCAGTAGTATCCGCTCTGGAAACACCATATATTTT
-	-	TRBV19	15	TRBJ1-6	CASSISGKGDSPLHF	TGTGCCAGTAGTATCTCAGGAAAGGGGGATTCACCCCTCCACTTT
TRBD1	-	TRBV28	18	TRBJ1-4	CASSLFSGLGTGNEKLFF	TGTGCCAGCAGTTTATTCTCCGGACTCGGGACAGGGAATGAAAAACTGTTTTTT
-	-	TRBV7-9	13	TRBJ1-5	CASSLGGAQPQHF	TGTGCCAGCAGCTTGGGGGGTGCTCAGCCCCAGCATTTT
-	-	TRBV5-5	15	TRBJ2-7	CASSLAQGKTYEQYF	TGTGCCAGCAGCTTAGCACAGGGAAAGACCTACGAGCAGTACTTC
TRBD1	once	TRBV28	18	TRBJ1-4	CASSFLDRGRPANEKLFF	TGTGCCAGCAGTTTTTTGGACAGGGGACGTCCGGCTAATGAAAAACTGTTTTTT
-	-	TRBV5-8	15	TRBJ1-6	CASSVFRAVGSPLHF	TGTGCCAGCAGCGTCTTCAGGGCCGTGGGTTCACCCCTCCACTTT
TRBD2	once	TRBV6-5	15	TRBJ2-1	CASSTSGGRYNEQFF	TGTGCCAGCAGTACTAGCGGGGGCCGCTACAATGAGCAGTTCTTC
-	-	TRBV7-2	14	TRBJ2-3	CASSLATREGPQYF	TGTGCCAGCAGCTTAGCGACTAGGGAAGGACCGCAGTATTTT
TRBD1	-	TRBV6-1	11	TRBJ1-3	CASSAGTGIYF	TGTGCCAGCAGTGCCGGGACAGGAATATATTTT
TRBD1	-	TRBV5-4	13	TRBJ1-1	CAATDRVDTEAFF	TGTGCCGCAACGGACAGGGTCGACACTGAAGCTTTCTTT
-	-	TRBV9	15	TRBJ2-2	CASSLQSPSTGELFF	TGTGCCAGCAGCCTCCAGTCCCCATCCACCGGGGAGCTGTTTTTT
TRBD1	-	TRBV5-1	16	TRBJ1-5	CASSLGDRDSNQPQHF	TGCGCCAGCAGCTTAGGTGACAGGGATAGCAATCAGCCCCAGCATTTT
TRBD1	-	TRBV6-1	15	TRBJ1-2	CATPPTGQRNYGYTF	TGTGCCACCCCGCCGACAGGGCAGCGGAACTATGGCTACACCTTC
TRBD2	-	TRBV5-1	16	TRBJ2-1	CASSLTSGGRYNEQFF	TGCGCCAGCAGCTTGACTAGCGGGGGGCGATACAATGAGCAGTTCTTC
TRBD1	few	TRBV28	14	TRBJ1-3	CASSSGGAGNTIYF	TGTGCCAGCAGCTCAGGGGGCGCCGGAAACACCATATATTTT
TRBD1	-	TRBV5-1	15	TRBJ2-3	CASSLFQGAADTQYF	TGCGCCAGCAGCTTGTTCCAGGGGGCTGCGGATACGCAGTATTTT
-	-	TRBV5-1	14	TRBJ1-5	CASSVAPGNQPQHF	TGCGCCAGCAGCGTAGCCCCTGGCAATCAGCCCCAGCATTTT
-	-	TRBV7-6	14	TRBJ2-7	CASSLGRGLYEQYF	TGTGCCAGCAGCTTAGGGCGGGGACTCTACGAGCAGTACTTC
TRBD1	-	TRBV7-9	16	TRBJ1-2	CASSLGGQGPAYGYTF	TGTGCCAGCAGCTTAGGGGGACAGGGGCCAGCCTATGGCTACACCTTC
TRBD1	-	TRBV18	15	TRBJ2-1	CASSSGTGGYNEQFF	TGTGCCAGCTCGTCCGGGACAGGGGGCTACAATGAGCAGTTCTTC
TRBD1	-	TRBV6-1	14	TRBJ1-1	CASSVGTAYTEAFF	TGTGCCAGCAGTGTCGGGACAGCATACACTGAAGCTTTCTTT
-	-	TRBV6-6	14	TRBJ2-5	CASSFGEDQETQYF	TGTGCCAGCAGTTTTGGTGAGGACCAAGAGACCCAGTACTTC
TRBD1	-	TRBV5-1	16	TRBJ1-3	CASSSRQGVSGNTIYF	TGCGCCAGCAGCTCGAGACAGGGGGTCAGTGGAAACACCATATATTTT
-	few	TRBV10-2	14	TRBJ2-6	CASTNRAGANVLTF	TGCGCCAGCACTAATAGGGCTGGGGCCAACGTCCTGACTTTT
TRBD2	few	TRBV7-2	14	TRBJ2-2	CASSLSSGVGELFF	TGTGCCAGCAGCCTCTCTAGCGGGGTTGGGGAGCTGTTTTTT
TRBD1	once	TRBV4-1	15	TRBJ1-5	CASSQGDRGRQPQHF	TGCGCCAGCAGCCAAGGGGACAGGGGGCGACAGCCCCAGCATTTT
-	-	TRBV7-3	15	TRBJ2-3	CASSSHSWETDTQYF	TGTGCCAGCAGCTCCCATTCGTGGGAGACAGATACGCAGTATTTT
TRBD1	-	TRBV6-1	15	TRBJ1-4	CASSEDRNFYEKLFF	TGTGCCAGCAGTGAGGACAGGAATTTTTATGAAAAACTGTTTTTT
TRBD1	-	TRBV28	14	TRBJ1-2	CASLLGTGPYGYTF	TGTGCCAGCCTCCTCGGGACAGGTCCCTATGGCTACACCTTC
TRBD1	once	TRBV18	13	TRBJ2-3	CASSRGQADTQYF	TGTGCCAGCTCCCGAGGACAGGCAGATACGCAGTATTTT
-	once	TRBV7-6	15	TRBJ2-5	CASSSPTRGRETQYF	TGTGCCAGCAGCTCGCCGACTAGGGGGCGGGAGACCCAGTACTTC
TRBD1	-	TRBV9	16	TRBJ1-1	CASSARDRPLTAEAFF	TGTGCCAGCAGCGCCCGGGACAGACCCTTAACGGCTGAAGCTTTCTTT
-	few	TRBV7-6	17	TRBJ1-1	CASSLRQRRFGNTEAFF	TGTGCCAGCAGCTTACGACAGAGAAGGTTCGGGAACACTGAAGCTTTCTTT
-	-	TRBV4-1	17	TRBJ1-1	CASSQDSWSDRTYEAFF	TGCGCCAGCAGCCAAGATTCATGGTCAGACAGGACTTATGAAGCTTTCTTT
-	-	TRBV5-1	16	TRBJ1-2	CASTKGAGEINYGYTF	TGCGCCAGCACCAAAGGGGCGGGGGAGATTAACTATGGCTACACCTTC
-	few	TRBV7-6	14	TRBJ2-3	CASSRSTDTDTQYF	TGTGCCAGCAGCCGGTCGACAGACACAGATACGCAGTATTTT
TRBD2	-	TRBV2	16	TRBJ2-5	CASRGLAGGKKETQYF	TGTGCCAGCAGGGGACTAGCGGGGGGCAAAAAAGAGACCCAGTACTTC
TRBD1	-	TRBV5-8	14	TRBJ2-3	CASSPRTGGLHFDF	TGTGCCAGCAGCCCCCGGACAGGGGGTCTCCACTTTGATTTT
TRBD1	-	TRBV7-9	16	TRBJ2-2	CATRKGQVTGTGELFF	TGTGCCACCAGAAAGGGACAGGTTACGGGCACCGGGGAGCTGTTTTTT
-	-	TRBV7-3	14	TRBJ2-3	CASSPGGRGDTQYF	TGTGCCAGCAGTCCGGGGGGCCGGGGAGATACGCAGTATTTT
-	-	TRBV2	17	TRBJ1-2	CASSGPSFLGDDYGYTF	TGTGCCAGCAGTGGCCCATCCTTCCTCGGGGATGACTATGGCTACACCTTC
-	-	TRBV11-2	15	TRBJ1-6	CASSLGAFTNSPLHF	TGTGCCAGCAGCTTAGGGGCCTTTACTAATTCACCCCTCCACTTT
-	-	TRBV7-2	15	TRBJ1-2	CASTLTRDTLYGYTF	TGTGCCAGCACCCTGACCCGGGACACCCTCTATGGCTACACCTTC
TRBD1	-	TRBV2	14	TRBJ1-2	CASSERQGLYGYTF	TGTGCCAGCAGTGAGAGACAGGGTCTCTATGGCTACACCTTC
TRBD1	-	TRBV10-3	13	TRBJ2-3	CAISTGAEDTQYF	TGTGCCATCAGCACAGGGGCGGAAGATACGCAGTATTTT
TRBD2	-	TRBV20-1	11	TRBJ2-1	CSADKAGGRFF	TGCAGTGCGGATAAAGCGGGGGGGAGGTTCTTC
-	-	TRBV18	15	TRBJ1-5	CASSPGGGHNQPQHF	TGTGCCAGCTCACCAGGCGGGGGTCATAATCAGCCCCAGCATTTT